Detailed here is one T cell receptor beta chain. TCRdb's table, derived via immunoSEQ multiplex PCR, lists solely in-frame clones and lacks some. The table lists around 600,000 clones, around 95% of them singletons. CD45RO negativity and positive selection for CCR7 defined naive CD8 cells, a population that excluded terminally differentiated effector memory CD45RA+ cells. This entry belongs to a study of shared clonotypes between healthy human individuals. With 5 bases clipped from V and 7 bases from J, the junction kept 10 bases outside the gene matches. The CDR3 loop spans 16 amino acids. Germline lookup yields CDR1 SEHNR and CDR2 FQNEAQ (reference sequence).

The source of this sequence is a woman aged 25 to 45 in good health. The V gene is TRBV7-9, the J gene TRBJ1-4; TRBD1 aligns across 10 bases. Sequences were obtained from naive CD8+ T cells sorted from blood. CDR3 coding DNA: TGTGCCAGCAGCCAGGTGGGGACAGGGGTGGTTGAAAAACTGTTTTTT. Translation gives CASSQVGTGVVEKLFF.